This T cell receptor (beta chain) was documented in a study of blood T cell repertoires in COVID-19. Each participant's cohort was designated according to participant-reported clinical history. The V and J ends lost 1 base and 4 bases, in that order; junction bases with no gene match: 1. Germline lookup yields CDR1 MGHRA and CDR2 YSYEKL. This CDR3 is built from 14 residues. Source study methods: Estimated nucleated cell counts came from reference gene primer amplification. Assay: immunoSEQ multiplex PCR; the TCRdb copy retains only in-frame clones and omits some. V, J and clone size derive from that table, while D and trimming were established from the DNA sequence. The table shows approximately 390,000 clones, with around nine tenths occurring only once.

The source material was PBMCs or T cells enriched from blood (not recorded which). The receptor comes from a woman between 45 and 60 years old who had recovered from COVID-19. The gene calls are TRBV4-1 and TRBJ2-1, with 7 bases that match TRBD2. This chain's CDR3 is CASSQGLAYNEQFF. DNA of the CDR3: TGCGCCAGCAGCCAAGGACTAGCTTACAATGAGCAGTTCTTC.